The clone carrying this TCR beta chain was observed a handful of times. Its target is not known. This sample is drawn from a study of post-analysis software for immune sequencing data. Overall study findings and caveats: TRBV5-6, TRBV5-1 and TRBV20-1 belonged to a set of five TRBV segments that were more frequent in patients than controls. Multiple sclerosis patients showed significantly lower normalized Chao1 diversity than controls did. The F measure placed samples prepared in the same batch into strongly shared clusters.

Looked up from germline, CDR1 is DFQATT and CDR2 is SNEGSKA (reference sequence). V was pared by 3 bases and J by 5 bases, with 14 bases between. The CDR3 is made up of 14 amino acids. Unique molecular identifiers were built into the TCR beta cDNA libraries. TCRdb re-called the PCR reads through MiXCR, storing one row per CDR3 protein. The sample holds about 150,000 distinct CDR3 sequences, approximately 28% seen once. The source of this sequence is a girl aged 10 to 17 with multiple sclerosis. The sequenced material came from blood. The chain has TRBV20-1 and TRBJ2-1; possibly TRBD2 for D (5 bases). In DNA, the CDR3 is TGCAGTGCTAGCCAGTCTAGCTCTAACAATGAGCAGTTCTTC. This gives the protein CSASQSSSNNEQFF.